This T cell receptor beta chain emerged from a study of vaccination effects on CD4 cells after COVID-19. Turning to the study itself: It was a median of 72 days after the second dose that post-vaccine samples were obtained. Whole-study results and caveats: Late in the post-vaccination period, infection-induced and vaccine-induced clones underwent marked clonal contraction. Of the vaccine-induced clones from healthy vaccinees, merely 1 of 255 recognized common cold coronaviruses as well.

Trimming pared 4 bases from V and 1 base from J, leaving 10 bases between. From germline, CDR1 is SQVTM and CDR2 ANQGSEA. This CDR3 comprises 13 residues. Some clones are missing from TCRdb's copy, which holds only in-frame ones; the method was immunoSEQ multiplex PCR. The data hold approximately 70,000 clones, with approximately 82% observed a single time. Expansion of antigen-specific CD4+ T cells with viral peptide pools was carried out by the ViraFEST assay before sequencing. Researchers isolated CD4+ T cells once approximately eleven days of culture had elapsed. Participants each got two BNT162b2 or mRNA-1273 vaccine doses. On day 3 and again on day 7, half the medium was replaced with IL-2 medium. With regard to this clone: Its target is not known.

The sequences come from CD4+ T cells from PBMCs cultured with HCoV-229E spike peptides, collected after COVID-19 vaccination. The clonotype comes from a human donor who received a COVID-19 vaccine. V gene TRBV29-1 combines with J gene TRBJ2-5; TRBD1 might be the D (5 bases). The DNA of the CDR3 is TGCAGCGTTGGAAACAGGACCCAAGAGACCCAGTACTTC. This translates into CSVGNRTQETQYF.